This T cell receptor beta chain was documented in a study of T-cell reconstitution after alpha-beta-depleted transplantation in children. Germline CDR1 GTSNPN, CDR2 SVGIG (reference sequence). The CDR3 sequence is 15 residues long. Trimming shortened V by 5 bases and J by 7 bases, and 18 bases separated the two germline ends. Study findings and constraints: Day-60 TCRbeta diversity that was high in some patients was derived from surviving recipient T cells and thymic progenitors.

Unique molecular identifiers were used in preparing the TCRbeta library. MiXCR was run by TCRdb on the PCR reads, yielding one entry per CDR3 protein. The sample carries 450,000 to 550,000 distinct CDR3 sequences, roughly 11% recorded once. Notes on this clonotype: Its antigen is currently unknown.

Material: PBMCs, mostly from graft donor cells, obtained 180 days after TCRalphabeta/CD19-depleted stem cell transplant. This receptor was obtained from a female patient aged 2 to 10 who had a stem cell transplant for aplastic anemia, so the T cells may come from the graft donor. The rearrangement uses TRBV30 and TRBJ1-6, with D hard to call. The DNA of the CDR3 is TGTGCCTGGTTTATTCCGTCAAGAGGCAATTCACCCCTCCACTTT. It translates to CAWFIPSRGNSPLHF. The whole variable domain, remainder taken from reference TRBV30 and TRBJ1-6, is SQTIHQWPATLVQPVGSPLSLECTVEGTSNPNLYWYRQAAGRGLQLLFYSVGIGQISSEVPQNLSASRPQDRQFILSSKKLLLSDSGFYLCAWFIPSRGNSPLHFGNGTRLTVT.